This TCR beta chain was observed in a study of T-cell reconstitution after alpha-beta-depleted transplantation in children. Study-level results: Reportedly, alpha-beta T cells present about two months post-transplant originated from several hundred expanded clones of graft origin.

The TCRbeta library incorporated unique molecular identifiers. MiXCR was run by TCRdb on the PCR reads, yielding one entry per CDR3 protein. The sample carries 450,000 to 600,000 distinct CDR3 sequences, 13% recorded once. The CDR3 runs 14 residues. The germline V gene encodes CDR1 SQVTM and CDR2 ANQGSEA. With 7 bases clipped from V and 6 bases from J, the junction kept 13 bases outside the gene matches. This clonotype came up a few times. What it binds is unknown. The source is a male patient younger than 18 who had a stem cell transplant for acute myeloid leukemia, so the T cells may come from the graft donor. The input for sequencing was PBMCs, mostly from graft donor cells, taken 360 days after TCRalphabeta/CD19-depleted stem cell transplant. This sequence joins TRBV29-1 and TRBJ2-7; 9 bases agree with TRBD1. The CDR3, as DNA: TGCAGCGGCCGAGGGACAGGGAGCCCTTTCGAGCAGTACTTC. Its translation: CSGRGTGSPFEQYF.